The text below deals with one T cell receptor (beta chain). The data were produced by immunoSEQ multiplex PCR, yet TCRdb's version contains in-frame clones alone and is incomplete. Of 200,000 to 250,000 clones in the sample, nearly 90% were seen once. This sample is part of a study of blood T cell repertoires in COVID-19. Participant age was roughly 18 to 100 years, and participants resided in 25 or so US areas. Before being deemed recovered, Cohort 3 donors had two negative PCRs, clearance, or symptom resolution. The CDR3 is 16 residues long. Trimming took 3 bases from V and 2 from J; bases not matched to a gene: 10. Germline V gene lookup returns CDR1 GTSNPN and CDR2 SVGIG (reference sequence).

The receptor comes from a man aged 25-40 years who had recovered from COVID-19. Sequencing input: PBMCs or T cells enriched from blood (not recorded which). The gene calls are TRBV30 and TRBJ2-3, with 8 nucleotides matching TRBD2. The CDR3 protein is CAWSPPSGGTTDTQYF. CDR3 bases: TGTGCCTGGAGCCCCCCCAGCGGGGGAACCACAGATACGCAGTATTTT. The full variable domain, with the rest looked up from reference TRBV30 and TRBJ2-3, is SQTIHQWPATLVQPVGSPLSLECTVEGTSNPNLYWYRQAAGRGLQLLFYSVGIGQISSEVPQNLSASRPQDRQFILSSKKLLLSDSGFYLCAWSPPSGGTTDTQYFGPGTRLTVL.